The clone carrying this T cell receptor (beta chain) was detected ten times or more. The data were taken from a study of tumor-infiltrating lymphocytes in primary liver carcinoma. Study at large: There were roughly 3.5 to 8 million productive TCRbeta reads per sample, a yield similar across tissue types.

RNA isolated from unsorted whole blood supplied the blood RNA, with germline DNA also extracted. The CDR3 runs 15 residues. Trimming stripped 0 bases from V and 6 bases from J, with 13 bases between. CDR1 and CDR2 from the germline V gene are MGHRA and YSYEKL. The authors made TCR beta cDNA from 450 to 600 ng total RNA with a constant-region primer. Three rounds of nested multiplex PCR with slightly modified ARM-PCR produced TCR beta libraries. For around 10 cycles apiece, the opening two PCR rounds ran with TRBV1-TRBV30 forward primers and a C-beta reverse primer. TCRdb independently ran MiXCR on the multiplex PCR reads; one entry per CDR3 protein. In the table there are 250,000 to 400,000 distinct CDR3 sequences, about 60% of which are singletons.

The sample comprised peripheral blood. The genes are TRBV4-1 and TRBJ2-3; D is unresolved. This TCR came from a middle-aged man with primary liver carcinoma and hepatitis B virus infection. The CDR3 DNA sequence: TGCGCCAGCAGCCAAGATCCGAGTGGAAGGGATACGCAGTATTTT. This codes for CASSQDPSGRDTQYF.